This is a list of T cell receptor beta chains from one sample in a study of blood T cell repertoires in COVID-19. Data came from immunoSEQ multiplex PCR; TCRdb stores just in-frame clones and leaves some out. The table lists about 150,000 clones, 70% to 90% of them singletons, with around 2.5% in the top ten. The sequenced sample consisted of peripheral blood. The receptors were sampled from a woman between 65 and 79 years old with acute or convalescent COVID-19. Each CDR3 is given with its conserved first and last residue. Expanded clones get a size class; other rows say once, few or many, or leave the size out.

j_gene: TRBJ2-5
v_gene: TRBV5-1
abundance: NA
CDR3aa: CASSLLASKETQYF

j_gene: TRBJ2-3
v_gene: TRBV12-3/TRBV12-4
abundance: NA
CDR3aa: CASSPLRGDTQYF

j_gene: TRBJ2-5
v_gene: TRBV28
abundance: NA
CDR3aa: CASSWTGGPIKLTQYF

j_gene: TRBJ2-5
v_gene: TRBV2
abundance: NA
CDR3aa: CASRITGGPRETQYF

j_gene: TRBJ1-1
v_gene: TRBV13
abundance: NA
CDR3aa: CASSLSINSQAKMNTEAFF

j_gene: TRBJ2-7
v_gene: TRBV7-8
abundance: NA
CDR3aa: CASSLGEAYEQYF

j_gene: TRBJ1-2
v_gene: TRBV11-1
abundance: NA
CDR3aa: CASSLDAGGYTF

j_gene: TRBJ2-7
v_gene: TRBV4-1
abundance: NA
CDR3aa: CASSRSAGGSSYEQYF

j_gene: TRBJ1-6
v_gene: TRBV3-1/TRBV3-2
abundance: NA
CDR3aa: CASSQGPGQVAVSYNSPLHF

j_gene: TRBJ1-2
v_gene: TRBV29-1
abundance: NA
CDR3aa: CSADRGDYGYTF

j_gene: TRBJ1-2
v_gene: TRBV4-1
abundance: NA
CDR3aa: CASSQEEGNYGYTF

j_gene: TRBJ1-2
v_gene: TRBV5-6
abundance: NA
CDR3aa: CASSLLGALYGYTF

j_gene: TRBJ1-6
v_gene: TRBV25-1
abundance: NA
CDR3aa: CASSGAGQGNSPLHF

j_gene: TRBJ2-5
v_gene: TRBV19
abundance: few
CDR3aa: CASSQTGQETQYF

j_gene: TRBJ2-1
v_gene: TRBV5-1
abundance: NA
CDR3aa: CASSFPGGPYNEQFF

j_gene: TRBJ2-3
v_gene: TRBV29-1
abundance: NA
CDR3aa: CSVPRGGASTDTQYF

j_gene: TRBJ2-5
v_gene: TRBV14
abundance: NA
CDR3aa: CASSQDSGGGTQETQYF

j_gene: TRBJ1-3
v_gene: TRBV28
abundance: NA
CDR3aa: CASSLGGVSGNTIYF

j_gene: TRBJ1-1
v_gene: TRBV18
abundance: NA
CDR3aa: CASSPVYYNTEAFF

j_gene: TRBJ1-1
v_gene: TRBV3-1/TRBV3-2
abundance: NA
CDR3aa: CASSQDRGQNTEAFF

j_gene: TRBJ1-1
v_gene: TRBV5-1
abundance: once
CDR3aa: CASSTDVNTEAFF

j_gene: TRBJ1-5
v_gene: TRBV24-1
abundance: NA
CDR3aa: CATSDFDSSQPQHF

j_gene: TRBJ1-3
v_gene: TRBV25-1
abundance: NA
CDR3aa: CASKGAGVGNTIYF

j_gene: TRBJ2-7
v_gene: TRBV12-3/TRBV12-4
abundance: NA
CDR3aa: CASSWDSLYEQYF

j_gene: TRBJ2-1
v_gene: TRBV18
abundance: NA
CDR3aa: CASSPIIESSYNEQFF

j_gene: TRBJ2-1
v_gene: TRBV7-2
abundance: NA
CDR3aa: CASSFSTSGGATEQFF

j_gene: TRBJ2-1
v_gene: TRBV19
abundance: NA
CDR3aa: CASSIGLAGGSQDNEQFF

j_gene: TRBJ1-2
v_gene: TRBV10-3
abundance: NA
CDR3aa: CAISSGTGGSYYGYTF

j_gene: TRBJ2-2
v_gene: TRBV18
abundance: NA
CDR3aa: CASSPQGANTGELFF

j_gene: TRBJ1-5
v_gene: TRBV7-9
abundance: NA
CDR3aa: CASSLSTEPQHF

j_gene: TRBJ1-4
v_gene: TRBV7-8
abundance: NA
CDR3aa: CASSVTPRTGSYEKLFF

j_gene: TRBJ1-4
v_gene: TRBV19
abundance: NA
CDR3aa: CASRPLGAGEKLFF

j_gene: TRBJ1-2
v_gene: TRBV4-2
abundance: NA
CDR3aa: CASSQGGVQGAAYGYTF

j_gene: TRBJ2-3
v_gene: TRBV18
abundance: NA
CDR3aa: CASSLSTDTQYF

j_gene: TRBJ1-4
v_gene: TRBV18
abundance: NA
CDR3aa: CASSSGMTEKLFF

j_gene: TRBJ2-2
v_gene: TRBV4-1
abundance: NA
CDR3aa: CASSFRGRGTGELFF

j_gene: TRBJ1-5
v_gene: TRBV7-2
abundance: NA
CDR3aa: CASSLSRALNQPQHF

j_gene: TRBJ2-5
v_gene: TRBV5-1
abundance: NA
CDR3aa: CASSLSGGSRETQYF

j_gene: TRBJ1-1
v_gene: TRBV30
abundance: NA
CDR3aa: CAWSTGGTEAFF

j_gene: TRBJ1-2
v_gene: TRBV19
abundance: NA
CDR3aa: CASSIEQGAVPYGYTF

j_gene: TRBJ2-4
v_gene: TRBV6-5
abundance: NA
CDR3aa: CASSYEAKNIQYF

j_gene: TRBJ2-1
v_gene: TRBV5-8
abundance: once
CDR3aa: CASSSERGERHEQFF

j_gene: TRBJ1-5
v_gene: TRBV10-2
abundance: few
CDR3aa: CASSESGGAGNQPQHF

j_gene: TRBJ1-2
v_gene: TRBV5-4
abundance: NA
CDR3aa: CASSSQGVNYGYTF

j_gene: TRBJ1-1
v_gene: TRBV7-8
abundance: NA
CDR3aa: CASSLVGGVNTEAFF

j_gene: TRBJ1-4
v_gene: TRBV7-2
abundance: NA
CDR3aa: CASSPTTGRKLFF